The 3 T cell receptor beta chains below were found in one sample sequenced in a study of blood T cell repertoires in COVID-19. This table comes from immunoSEQ multiplex PCR, and its TCRdb copy is limited to in-frame clones, with some not included. The sample shows about 34,000 clones, more than 70% of them seen only once. Sequencing was carried out using peripheral blood. Receptor source: a human donor in a cohort sampled during active COVID-19.

The chain is built from TRBV5-4 and TRBJ2-7; possibly TRBD1 for D (6 bases). CDR1 is SGHNT, CDR2 YYREEE, per germline (reference sequence). The CDR3 has 15 amino acids. Trimming cost V 4 bases and J 2 bases, with 16 bases left between them. CDR3 DNA: TGTGCCAGCAGCCATGGACAGATCAAAACCTACGAGCAGTACTTC. Translation: CASSHGQIKTYEQYF.

The rearrangement links TRBV4-2 to TRBJ2-7, with 7 bases lining up with TRBD2. This CDR3 comprises 17 residues. Germline CDR1 is LGHNA and CDR2 is YNFKEQ. J lost 4 bases, V lost 0 bases, and 12 bases had no gene match. The CDR3 spells CASSQDLFQRGGYEQYF. CDR3 in DNA: TGTGCCAGCAGCCAAGATCTGTTCCAGCGGGGTGGATACGAGCAGTACTTC.

The chain has TRBV5-1 and TRBJ2-5, with 9 bases that match TRBD1. J gave up 3 bases and V 4 bases, and 10 bases lay outside the gene matches. CDR1 is SGHRS, CDR2 YFSETQ, per germline. The CDR3 consists of 16 residues. The DNA for the CDR3 is TGCGCCAGCAGCGGGGGACAGGGCAACTTAAAAGAGACCCAGTACTTC. It encodes CASSGGQGNLKETQYF.